This TCR beta chain was captured by sequencing in a study of control samples from healthy donors and cancer patients. The CDR3 sequence is 16 residues long. The germline gives CDR1 SEHNR, CDR2 FQNEAQ (reference sequence). Trimming took 5 bases from V and 0 from J; bases not matched to a gene: 8. Data came from immunoSEQ multiplex PCR; TCRdb stores just in-frame clones and leaves some out. The top ten hold 25% to 30% of the sample, which has 70,000 or so clones, 75% to 90% seen once. This chain links TRBV7-9 with TRBJ2-7; 9 bases agree with TRBD2. Sequencing was performed on blood. The sequence came from a man between 50 and 59 years old in good health. This chain's CDR3 is CASSQKTSGSSYEQYF. As DNA, the CDR3 is TGTGCCAGCAGCCAAAAGACTAGCGGAAGCTCCTACGAGCAGTACTTC. The variable domain in full, with the rest retrieved from reference TRBV7-9 and TRBJ2-7, is DTGVSQNPRHKITKRGQNVTFRCDPISEHNRLYWYRQTLGQGPEFLTYFQNEAQLEKSRLLSDRFSAERPKGSFSTLEIQRTEQGDSAMYLCASSQKTSGSSYEQYFGPGTRLTVT.